This record covers a single T cell receptor (beta chain). The antigen is unknown. Every subset's genomic DNA went evenly onto several immunoSEQ plates. The assay was immunoSEQ multiplex PCR, and TCRdb's table has in-frame clones only and misses some. The profile shows about 2 million clones, approximately 95% of them singletons. Germline lookup yields CDR1 SGDLS and CDR2 YYNGEE. Trimming took off 1 base at V and 4 bases at J, with 16 bases between the two ends. The CDR3 extends over 16 amino acids. The data stem from a study of shared clonotypes between healthy human individuals. Study context: Each donor's CD8 memory used one plate, CD8 naive two, each CD4 subset three. The study's findings and limits: What naive subsets generally showed was a larger estimated richness than memory subsets showed.

Sequencing used naive CD4+ T cells sorted from blood. Subset noted: CD45RA+ positively selected. V usage is TRBV9 and J usage is TRBJ2-3, with D perhaps being TRBD1 or TRBD2 (5 bases each). The receptor was isolated from a man aged 18 to 30 in good health. CDR3 protein: CASSVRGGPAPDTQYF. The CDR3 bases are TGTGCCAGCAGCGTAAGGGGCGGGCCCGCGCCAGATACGCAGTATTTT.